The source of this T cell receptor (beta chain) is a study of blood T cells in healthy people across ages. Trimming took 3 bases from V and 10 from J, leaving 11 bases between them. Germline V gene sequence: CDR1 SGHRS, CDR2 YFSETQ. The CDR3 runs 12 residues. Combining a sample-barcoded 5' primer with a J-beta primer mix, a second PCR ran for roughly 6 to 12 cycles. One entry per CDR3 protein, called by TCRdb with MiXCR from the 5' RACE reads. The sample has 1,800,000 or so distinct CDR3 sequences; more than 35% are singletons. This clonotype was counted once. The rearrangement uses TRBV5-1 and TRBJ2-1; D unclear. The receptor was derived from a human donor in good health. The specimen sequenced was blood. The CDR3 bases are TGCGCCAGCAGCTCTGACCTCTACGAGCAGTTCTTC. Translated, it gives CASSSDLYEQFF.